The clone carrying this T cell receptor beta chain was counted at least ten times. Its cognate antigen is unknown. TCRdb reprocessed the 5' RACE reads with MiXCR, giving one entry per CDR3 protein. The repertoire includes tens of thousands of distinct CDR3 sequences, around 8.4% of them detected once, and roughly 4% sits in the top ten. Germline V CDR1 and CDR2: SEHNR, FQNEAQ (reference sequence). This CDR3 has 13 residues. Trimming cost V 5 bases and J 3 bases, with 11 bases left between them. This specimen belongs to a study of early T cells in non-severe SARS-CoV-2 infection. As for the study in general: Sequencing was performed on bulk RNA from unsorted whole blood, leaving chains unpaired. Overall study results and limits: Lookups in VDJdb leaned toward anti-spike CD8 responses and missed private and CD4 specificities.

The rearrangement uses TRBV7-9 and TRBJ2-7, with D unclear. Sequencing used whole blood. The receptor was derived from an adult who was a healthcare worker with PCR-confirmed SARS-CoV-2 infection or an uninfected control (not recorded which). In nucleotides, the CDR3 is TGTGCCAGCAGCACCGACGGAGACTACGAGCAGTACTTC. As protein: CASSTDGDYEQYF. The whole variable domain, filled in from reference TRBV7-9 and TRBJ2-7, reads DTGVSQNPRHKITKRGQNVTFRCDPISEHNRLYWYRQTLGQGPEFLTYFQNEAQLEKSRLLSDRFSAERPKGSFSTLEIQRTEQGDSAMYLCASSTDGDYEQYFGPGTRLTVT.